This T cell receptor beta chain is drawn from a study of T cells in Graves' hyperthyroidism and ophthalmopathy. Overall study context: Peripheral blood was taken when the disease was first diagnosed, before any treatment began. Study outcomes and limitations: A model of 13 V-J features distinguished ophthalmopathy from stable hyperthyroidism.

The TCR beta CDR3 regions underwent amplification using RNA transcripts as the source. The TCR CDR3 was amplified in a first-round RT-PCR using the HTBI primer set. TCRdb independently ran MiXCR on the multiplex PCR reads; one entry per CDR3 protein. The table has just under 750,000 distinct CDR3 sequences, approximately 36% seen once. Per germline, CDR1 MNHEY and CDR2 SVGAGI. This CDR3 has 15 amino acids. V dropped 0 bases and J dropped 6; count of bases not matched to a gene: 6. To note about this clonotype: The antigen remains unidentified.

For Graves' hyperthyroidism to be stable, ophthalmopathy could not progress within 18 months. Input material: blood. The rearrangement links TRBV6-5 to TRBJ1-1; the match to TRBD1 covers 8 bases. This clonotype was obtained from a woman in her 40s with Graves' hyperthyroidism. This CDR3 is CASSYSRTGYPEAFF. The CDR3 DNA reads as TGTGCCAGCAGTTACTCGAGGACAGGGTACCCTGAAGCTTTCTTT.